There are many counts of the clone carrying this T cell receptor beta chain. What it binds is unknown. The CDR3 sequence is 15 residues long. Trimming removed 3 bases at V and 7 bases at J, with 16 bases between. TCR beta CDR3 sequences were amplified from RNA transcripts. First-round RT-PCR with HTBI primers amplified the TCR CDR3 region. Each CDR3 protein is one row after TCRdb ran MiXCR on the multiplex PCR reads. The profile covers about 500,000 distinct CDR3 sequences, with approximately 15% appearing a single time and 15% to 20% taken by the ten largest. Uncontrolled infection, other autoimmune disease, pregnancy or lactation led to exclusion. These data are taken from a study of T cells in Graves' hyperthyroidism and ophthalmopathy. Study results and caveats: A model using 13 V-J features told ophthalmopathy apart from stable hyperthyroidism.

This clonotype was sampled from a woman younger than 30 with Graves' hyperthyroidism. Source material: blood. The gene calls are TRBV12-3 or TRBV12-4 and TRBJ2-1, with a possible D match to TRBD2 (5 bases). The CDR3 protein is CASSFQTRGSNEQFF. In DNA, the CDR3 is TGTGCCAGCAGTTTTCAAACTAGAGGGTCGAATGAGCAGTTCTTC.